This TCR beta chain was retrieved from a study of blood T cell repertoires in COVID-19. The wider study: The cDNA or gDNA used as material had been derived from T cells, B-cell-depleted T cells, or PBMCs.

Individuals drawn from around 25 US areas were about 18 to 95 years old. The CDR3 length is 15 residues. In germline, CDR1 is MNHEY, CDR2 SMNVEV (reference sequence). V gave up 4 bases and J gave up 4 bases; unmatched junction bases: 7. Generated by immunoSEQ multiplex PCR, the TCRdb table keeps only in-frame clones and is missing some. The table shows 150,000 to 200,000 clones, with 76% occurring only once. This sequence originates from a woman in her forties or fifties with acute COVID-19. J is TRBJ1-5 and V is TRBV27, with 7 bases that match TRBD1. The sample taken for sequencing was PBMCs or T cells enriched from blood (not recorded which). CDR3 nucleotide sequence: TGTGCCAGCAGTTCATCGACAGGGTGGAATCAGCCCCAGCATTTT. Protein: CASSSSTGWNQPQHF.